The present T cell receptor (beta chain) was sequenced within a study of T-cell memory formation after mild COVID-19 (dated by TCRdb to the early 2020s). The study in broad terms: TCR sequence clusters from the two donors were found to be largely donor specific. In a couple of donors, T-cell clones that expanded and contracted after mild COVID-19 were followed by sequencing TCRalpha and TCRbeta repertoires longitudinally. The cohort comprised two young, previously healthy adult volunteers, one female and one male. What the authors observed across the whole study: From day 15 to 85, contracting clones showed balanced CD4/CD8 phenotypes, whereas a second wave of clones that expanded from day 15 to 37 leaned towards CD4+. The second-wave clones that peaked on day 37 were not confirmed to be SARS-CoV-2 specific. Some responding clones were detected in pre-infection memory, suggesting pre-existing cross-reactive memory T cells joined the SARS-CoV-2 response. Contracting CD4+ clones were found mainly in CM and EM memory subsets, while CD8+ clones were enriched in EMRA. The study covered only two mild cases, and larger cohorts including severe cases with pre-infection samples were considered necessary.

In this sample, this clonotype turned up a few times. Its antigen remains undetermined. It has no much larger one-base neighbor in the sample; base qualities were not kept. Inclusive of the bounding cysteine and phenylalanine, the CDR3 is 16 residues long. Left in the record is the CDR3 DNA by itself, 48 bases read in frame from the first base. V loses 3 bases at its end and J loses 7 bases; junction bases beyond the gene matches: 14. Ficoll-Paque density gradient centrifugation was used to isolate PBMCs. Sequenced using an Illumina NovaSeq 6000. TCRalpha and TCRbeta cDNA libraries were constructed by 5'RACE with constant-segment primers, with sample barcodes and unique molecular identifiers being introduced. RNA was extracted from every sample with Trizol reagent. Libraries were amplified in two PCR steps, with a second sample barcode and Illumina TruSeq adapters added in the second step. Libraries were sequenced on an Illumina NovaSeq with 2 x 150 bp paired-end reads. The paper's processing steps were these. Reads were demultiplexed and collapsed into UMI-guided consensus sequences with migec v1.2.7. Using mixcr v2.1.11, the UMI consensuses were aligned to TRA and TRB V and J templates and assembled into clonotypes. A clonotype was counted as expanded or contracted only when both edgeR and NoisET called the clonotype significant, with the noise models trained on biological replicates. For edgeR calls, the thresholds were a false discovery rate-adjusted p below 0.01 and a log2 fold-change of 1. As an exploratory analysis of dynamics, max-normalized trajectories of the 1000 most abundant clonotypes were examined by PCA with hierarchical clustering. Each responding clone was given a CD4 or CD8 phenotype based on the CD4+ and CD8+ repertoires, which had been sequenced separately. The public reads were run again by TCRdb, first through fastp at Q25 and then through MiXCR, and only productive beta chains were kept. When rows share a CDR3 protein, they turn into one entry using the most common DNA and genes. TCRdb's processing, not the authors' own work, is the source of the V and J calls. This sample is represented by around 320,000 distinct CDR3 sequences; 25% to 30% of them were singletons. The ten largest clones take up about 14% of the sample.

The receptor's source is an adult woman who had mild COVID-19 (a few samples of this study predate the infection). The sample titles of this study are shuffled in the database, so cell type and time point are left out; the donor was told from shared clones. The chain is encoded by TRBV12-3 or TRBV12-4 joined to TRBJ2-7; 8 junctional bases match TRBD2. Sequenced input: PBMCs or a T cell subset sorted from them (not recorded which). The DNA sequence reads TGTGCCAGCAGTTTCAGTTTGGCAGCGGGAGTTGAAGAGCAGTACTTC. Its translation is CASSFSLAAGVEEQYF.